The next 21 T cell receptor beta chains were all read from a single sample in a study of glioma-infiltrating T cells after dendritic cell vaccination. Noted time point: after dendritic cell vaccination, including at tumor progression/relapse. Generated by immunoSEQ multiplex PCR, the TCRdb table keeps only in-frame clones and is missing some. Counted here are around 60,000 clones, roughly 86% occurring once; the ten biggest clones make up approximately 10%. The sample consisted of blood, taken after dendritic cell vaccination. These receptor sequences come from a human donor with glioblastoma.

In this sample, this clone turned up a few times. V usage is TRBV5-1 and J usage is TRBJ2-1; TRBD2 might be the D (6 bases). The germline V and J ends were trimmed by 4 bases and 7 bases, with 18 bases remaining between them. From germline, CDR1 is SGHRS and CDR2 YFSETQ. The CDR3 is 15 residues long. CDR3 bases: TGCGCCAGCAGCGATGCGGGGTCCGGGTGGAATGAGCAGTTCTTC. This translates into CASSDAGSGWNEQFF.

This chain connects TRBV7-7 to TRBJ1-1, with D unclear. Between the trimmed V and J ends, which lost 5 bases and 1 base, there was a span of 8 bases. The length of the CDR3 is 13 residues. Germline assignment: CDR1 SSHAT and CDR2 FNYEAQ (reference sequence). CDR3 nucleotides: TGTGCCAGCAGCCAGAACGAGAACACTGAAGCTTTCTTT. Residues: CASSQNENTEAFF.

This clone was recorded only once. The V gene is TRBV20-1, the J gene TRBJ2-7, with unresolved D. Germline CDR1 reads DFQATT; CDR2 reads SNEGSKA (reference sequence). The CDR3 is 11 amino acids. The ends were cut back, 5 bases at V and 6 bases at J, with 11 bases in the middle. CDR3 DNA sequence: TGCAGTGCTCTGCTCGGTGGCGAGCAGTACTTC. It is translated as CSALLGGEQYF.

CDR3 region: CASSLGRPSEQFF. DNA of the CDR3: TGTGCCAGCAGCTTAGGGCGCCCTAGTGAGCAGTTCTTC. This chain connects TRBV7-9 to TRBJ2-1; D uncertain. Germline CDR1 reads SEHNR; CDR2 reads FQNEAQ (reference sequence). The CDR3 sequence is 13 residues long. Trimming left V 1 base short and J 9 bases short, with 10 bases between.

This rearrangement joins TRBV10-3 to TRBJ2-5; 12 bases are shared with TRBD1. The end of the DNA is better explained by TRBJ2-7, so the J call may be wrong. CDR3 length: 16 residues. The V gene's germline CDR1 is ENHRY and CDR2 SYGVKD. CDR3 DNA: TGTGCCATCAGTGAGTCGAGGGGACAGGGGGCCCACGAGCAGTACTTC. Translated: CAISESRGQGAHEQYF.

The V gene is TRBV19, the J gene TRBJ1-1, with TRBD1 matching over 8 bases. The CDR3 is 14 residues long. V was pared by 5 bases and J by 2 bases, with 4 bases of the junction left unmatched. From germline, CDR1 is LNHDA and CDR2 SQIVND (reference sequence). CDR3 coding DNA: TGTGCCAGTAGTCTCCAGGGGGCCAACACTGAAGCTTTCTTT. Translation gives CASSLQGANTEAFF.

V usage is TRBV10-3 and J usage is TRBJ2-5; 9 bases line up with TRBD1. The junction had 3 bases not matched to a gene; V was cut back by 1 base and J by 6 bases. There are 14 residues in the CDR3. Germline V gives CDR1 ENHRY, CDR2 SYGVKD. CDR3 amino acids: CAISELTGGQTQYF. CDR3 DNA: TGTGCCATCAGTGAGTTGACAGGGGGGCAGACCCAGTACTTC.

The V and J genes are TRBV14 and TRBJ2-6; 7 positions match TRBD1. The CDR3 totals 17 residues. Looked up from germline, CDR1 is SGHDN and CDR2 is FVKESK. The V gene end was trimmed by 5 bases and the J gene end by 1 base; junction bases not matched to a gene: 8. The CDR3 protein is CASSAQGVLSGANVLTF. In DNA, the CDR3 is TGTGCCAGCAGCGCTCAGGGGGTTCTATCTGGGGCCAACGTCCTGACTTTC.

This clone has just a few counts. J is TRBJ1-1 and V is TRBV5-1; perhaps TRBD1 as D (5 bases). CDR1 SGHRS and CDR2 YFSETQ come from the germline V gene. This CDR3 comprises 14 residues. Trimming stripped 3 bases from V and 5 bases from J, with 14 bases between. The chain's CDR3 is CASSSGTYYTEAFF. CDR3 nucleotides: TGCGCCAGCAGCTCAGGGACTTACTATACTGAAGCTTTCTTT.

The chain uses TRBV15 and TRBJ1-1; D is perhaps TRBD1 (5 bases). The CDR3 is made up of 15 amino acids. In germline, CDR1 is LNHNV, CDR2 YYDKDF (reference sequence). The V end lost 4 bases, the J end lost 5 bases, and 17 bases lay between the germline ends. In DNA, the CDR3 is TGTGCCACCAGCAAACAGCCGGGACTGCGGACTGAAGCTTTCTTT. Translating gives CATSKQPGLRTEAFF. The entire variable domain, with the rest obtained from reference TRBV15 and TRBJ1-1, is as follows: DAMVIQNPRYQVTQFGKPVTLSCSQTLNHNVMYWYQQKSSQAPKLLFHYYDKDFNNEADTPDNFQSRRPNTSFCFLDIRSPGLGDTAMYLCATSKQPGLRTEAFFGQGTRLTVV.

This chain links TRBV10-3 with TRBJ2-1; tentatively, D is TRBD1 (6 bases). Germline V CDR1 and CDR2: ENHRY, SYGVKD. Trimming took off 0 bases at V and 6 bases at J, with 15 bases between the two ends. The CDR3 consists of 16 residues. The CDR3 is CAISESSGVRSNEQFF. CDR3 sequence (DNA): TGTGCCATCAGTGAGTCATCAGGGGTTCGATCCAATGAGCAGTTCTTC.

The chain is built from TRBV27 and TRBJ2-1; TRBD2 agrees at 13 bases. The CDR3 is 21 amino acids. In germline, CDR1 is MNHEY, CDR2 SMNVEV (reference sequence). V dropped 2 bases and J dropped 4; count of bases not matched to a gene: 17. The chain's CDR3 is CASSLPKHRTGTSGTYNEQFF. CDR3 in DNA: TGTGCCAGCAGTTTACCGAAACACAGAACCGGGACTAGCGGGACATACAATGAGCAGTTCTTC.

The V and J genes are TRBV30 and TRBJ2-3; no reliable D call. This CDR3 spans 12 amino acids. The germline V gene has CDR1 GTSNPN and CDR2 SVGIG (reference sequence). Trimming stripped 0 bases from V and 6 bases from J, with 7 bases between. The CDR3, as DNA: TGTGCCTGGAGTGTAGCACGGGATACGCAGTATTTT. This codes for CAWSVARDTQYF.

The chain combines TRBV6-6 with TRBJ2-7, with TRBD2 matching 8 bases. Germline CDR1 reads MNHNY; CDR2 reads SVGAGI (reference sequence). The CDR3 has 15 amino acids. With 0 bases clipped from V and 6 bases from J, the junction kept 7 bases outside the gene matches. The DNA for the CDR3 is TGTGCCAGCAGTTACTCTTCGCGGGGGGACCGCGAGCAGTACTTC. Its protein product is CASSYSSRGDREQYF.

V gene TRBV10-2 combines with J gene TRBJ1-6; maybe TRBD1 (6 bases). This CDR3 is built from 15 residues. The V gene lost 3 bases and the J gene lost 5 bases, with 11 bases spanning the gap. Germline CDR1 and CDR2: WSHSY and SAAADI. This CDR3 reads CASSDTGTNNSPLHF. CDR3 sequence (DNA): TGCGCCAGCAGTGATACAGGGACGAATAATTCACCCCTCCACTTT.

V usage is TRBV30 and J usage is TRBJ1-1, with D unresolved. Trimming left V 5 bases short and J 2 bases short, with 6 bases between. This CDR3 has 11 residues. Per germline, CDR1 GTSNPN and CDR2 SVGIG (reference sequence). The CDR3 here is CAWCTNTEAFF. CDR3 DNA: TGTGCCTGGTGTACAAACACTGAAGCTTTCTTT.

The chain has TRBV7-2 and TRBJ2-3; TRBD2 is a possible D gene (6 bases). This CDR3 comprises 14 residues. From germline, CDR1 is SGHTA and CDR2 FQGNSA. Trimming removed 5 bases at V and 5 bases at J, with 14 bases between. In DNA, the CDR3 is TGTGCCAGCAGCCCGCGAGGAGGGTTAGATACGCAGTATTTT. It specifies CASSPRGGLDTQYF.

Regarding this clone: Relative to the germline gene, one junction end is altered; a read error may explain this. The gene calls are TRBV7-7 and TRBJ2-5, with D perhaps TRBD2 (6 bases). This CDR3 contains 16 residues. The germline V gene has CDR1 SSHAT and CDR2 FNYEAQ (reference sequence). The CDR3 nucleotides read TGTGCTAGCAGCTTAGGAGAGGCGGGACGGCAAGAGACCCAGTACTTC. Protein sequence: CASSLGEAGRQETQYF.

V gene TRBV5-1 combines with J gene TRBJ2-3; D may be TRBD1 (5 bases). The CDR3 extends over 17 amino acids. Germline V gene lookup returns CDR1 SGHRS and CDR2 YFSETQ. Trimming removed 0 bases at V and 0 bases at J, with 14 bases between. The CDR3 nucleotides are TGCGCCAGCAGCTTGGAGGCAGGGTCAATTAGCACAGATACGCAGTATTTT. Translation gives CASSLEAGSISTDTQYF.

The rearrangement joins TRBV5-6 to TRBJ2-2; TRBD2 aligns across 8 bases. Trimming removed 7 bases from V and 7 bases from J; junction bases left unmatched: 12. The CDR3 is 15 amino acids. CDR1 and CDR2 from the germline V gene are SGHDT and YYEEEE. CDR3 residues: CASSNPPGGDGELFF. The CDR3 nucleotides read TGTGCCAGCTCCAACCCACCCGGGGGGGACGGGGAGCTGTTTTTT.

The V gene is TRBV7-8, the J gene TRBJ1-1; D possibly corresponds to TRBD1 (5 bases). The CDR3 has 15 residues. The V end lost 2 bases, the J end lost 0 bases, and 10 bases lay between the germline ends. Germline V lookup: CDR1 SGHVS, CDR2 FQNEAQ. The CDR3 loop reads CASSLMAGLNTEAFF. The CDR3 DNA sequence: TGTGCCAGCAGCTTAATGGCAGGGCTGAACACTGAAGCTTTCTTT.